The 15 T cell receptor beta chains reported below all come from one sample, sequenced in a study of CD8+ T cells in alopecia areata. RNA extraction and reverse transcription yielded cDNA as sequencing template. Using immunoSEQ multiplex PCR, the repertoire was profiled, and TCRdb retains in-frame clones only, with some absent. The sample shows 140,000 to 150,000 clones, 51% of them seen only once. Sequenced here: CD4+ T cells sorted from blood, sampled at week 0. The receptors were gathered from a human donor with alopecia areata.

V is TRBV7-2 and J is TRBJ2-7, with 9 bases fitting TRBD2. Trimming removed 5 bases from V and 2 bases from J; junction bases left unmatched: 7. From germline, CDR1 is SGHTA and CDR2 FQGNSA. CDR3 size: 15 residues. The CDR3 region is CASSIAAGGTYEQYF. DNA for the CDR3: TGTGCCAGCAGCATTGCGGCGGGAGGGACCTACGAGCAGTACTTC. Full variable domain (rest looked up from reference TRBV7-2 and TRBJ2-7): GAGVSQSPSNKVTEKGKDVELRCDPISGHTALYWYRQSLGQGLEFLIYFQGNSAPDKSGLPSDRFSAERTGGSVSTLTIQRTQQEDSAVYLCASSIAAGGTYEQYFGPGTRLTVT.

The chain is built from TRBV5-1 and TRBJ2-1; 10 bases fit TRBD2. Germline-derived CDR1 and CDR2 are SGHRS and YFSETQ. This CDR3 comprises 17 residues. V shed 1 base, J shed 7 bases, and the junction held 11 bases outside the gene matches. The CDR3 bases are TGCGCCAGCAGCTTGCTAGCGGGAGCTCTTCTAAGGAATGAGCAGTTCTTC. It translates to CASSLLAGALLRNEQFF.

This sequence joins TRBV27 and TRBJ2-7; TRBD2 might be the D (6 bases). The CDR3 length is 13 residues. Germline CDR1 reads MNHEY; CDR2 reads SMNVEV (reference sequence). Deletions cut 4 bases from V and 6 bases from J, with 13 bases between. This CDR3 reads CASSSPLGGEQYF. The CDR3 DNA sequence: TGTGCCAGCAGTTCTCCCCTGGGAGGCGAGCAGTACTTC.

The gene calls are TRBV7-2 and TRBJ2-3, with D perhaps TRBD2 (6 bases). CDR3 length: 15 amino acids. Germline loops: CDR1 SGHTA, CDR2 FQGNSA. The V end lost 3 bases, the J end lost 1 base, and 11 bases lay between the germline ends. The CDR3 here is CASSFRPSGTDTQYF. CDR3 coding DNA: TGTGCCAGCAGCTTTCGCCCTAGCGGCACAGATACGCAGTATTTT.

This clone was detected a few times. The CDR3 coding sequence is TGTGCCAGCAGCTTGGAGAGGATCGAGACCCAGTACTTC. Protein product: CASSLERIETQYF. The chain has TRBV5-4 and TRBJ2-5, with D unclear. The CDR3 has 13 amino acids. Germline CDR1 SGHNT, CDR2 YYREEE (reference sequence). The V end lost 0 bases, the J end lost 5 bases, and 8 bases lay between the germline ends.

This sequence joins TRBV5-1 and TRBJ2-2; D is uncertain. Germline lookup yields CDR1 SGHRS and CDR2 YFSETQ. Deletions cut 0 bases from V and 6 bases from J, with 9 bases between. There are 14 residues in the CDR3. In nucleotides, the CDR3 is TGCGCCAGCAGCTTGGTACAGTCTCCCGGGGAGCTGTTTTTT. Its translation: CASSLVQSPGELFF.

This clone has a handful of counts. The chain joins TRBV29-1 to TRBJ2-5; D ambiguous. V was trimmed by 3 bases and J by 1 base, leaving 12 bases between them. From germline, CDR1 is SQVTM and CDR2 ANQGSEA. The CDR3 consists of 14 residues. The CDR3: CSVESRLAQETQYF. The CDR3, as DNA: TGCAGCGTTGAGTCCCGGCTGGCCCAAGAGACCCAGTACTTC.

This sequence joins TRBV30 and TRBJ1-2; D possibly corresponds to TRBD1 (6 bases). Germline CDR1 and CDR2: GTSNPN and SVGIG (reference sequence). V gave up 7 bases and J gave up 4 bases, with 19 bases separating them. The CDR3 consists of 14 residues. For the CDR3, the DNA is TGTGCCTTCGACCCCGGGGGCGTCATCTATGGCTACACCTTC. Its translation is CAFDPGGVIYGYTF.

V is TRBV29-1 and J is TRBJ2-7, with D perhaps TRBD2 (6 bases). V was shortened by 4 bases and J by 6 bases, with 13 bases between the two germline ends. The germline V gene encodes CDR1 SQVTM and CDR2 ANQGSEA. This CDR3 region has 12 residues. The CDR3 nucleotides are TGCAGCGTTGTGATCAGGAGGGGCGAGCAGTACTTC. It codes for CSVVIRRGEQYF.

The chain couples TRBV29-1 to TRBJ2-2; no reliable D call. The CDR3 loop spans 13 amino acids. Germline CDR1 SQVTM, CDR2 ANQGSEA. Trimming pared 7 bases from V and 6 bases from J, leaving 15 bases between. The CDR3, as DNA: TGCAGCGCCGGACGAAAGGGATCCGGGGAGCTGTTTTTT. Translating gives CSAGRKGSGELFF.

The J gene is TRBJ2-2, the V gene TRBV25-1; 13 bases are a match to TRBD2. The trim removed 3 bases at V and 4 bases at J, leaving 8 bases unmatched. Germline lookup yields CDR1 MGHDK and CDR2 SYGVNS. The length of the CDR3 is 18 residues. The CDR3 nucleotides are TGTGCCAGCAGTGAGTTGGGGGGACTAGCGGGACGCACCGGGGAGCTGTTTTTT. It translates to CASSELGGLAGRTGELFF.

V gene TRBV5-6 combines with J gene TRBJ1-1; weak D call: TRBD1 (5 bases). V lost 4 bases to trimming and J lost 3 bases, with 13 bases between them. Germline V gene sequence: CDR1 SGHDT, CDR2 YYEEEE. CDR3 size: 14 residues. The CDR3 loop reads CASSADPQDTEAFF. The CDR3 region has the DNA TGTGCCAGCAGCGCGGACCCACAGGACACTGAAGCTTTCTTT.

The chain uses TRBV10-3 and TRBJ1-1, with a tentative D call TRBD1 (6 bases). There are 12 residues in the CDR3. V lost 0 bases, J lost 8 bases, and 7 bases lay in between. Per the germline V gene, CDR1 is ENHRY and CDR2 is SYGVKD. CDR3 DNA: TGTGCCATCAGTGAGTCCAGGGGAGAAGCTTTCTTT. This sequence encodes CAISESRGEAFF.

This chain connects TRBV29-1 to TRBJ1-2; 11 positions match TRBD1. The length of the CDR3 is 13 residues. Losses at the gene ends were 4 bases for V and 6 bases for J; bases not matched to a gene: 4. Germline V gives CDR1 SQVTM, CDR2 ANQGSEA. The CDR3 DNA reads TGCAGCGTTGGTGGACAGGGGGCAGATGGCTACACCTTC. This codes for CSVGGQGADGYTF. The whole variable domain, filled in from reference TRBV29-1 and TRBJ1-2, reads SAVISQKPSRDICQRGTSLTIQCQVDSQVTMMFWYRQQPGQSLTLIATANQGSEATYESGFVIDKFPISRPNLTFSTLTVSNMSPEDSSIYLCSVGGQGADGYTFGSGTRLTVV.

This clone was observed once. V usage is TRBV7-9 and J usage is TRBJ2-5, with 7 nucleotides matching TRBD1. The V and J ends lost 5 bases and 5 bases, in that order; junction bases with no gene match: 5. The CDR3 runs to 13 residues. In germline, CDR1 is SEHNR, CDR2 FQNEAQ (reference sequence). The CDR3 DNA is TGTGCCAGCAGCACTACAGGGGTGGAGACCCAGTACTTC. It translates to CASSTTGVETQYF.